This T cell receptor (beta chain) was sequenced in a study of OX40 agonist ivuxolimab in advanced cancers. Regarding the research as a whole: Ivuxolimab was an agonistic, fully human IgG2 monoclonal antibody directed against OX40 (CD134), a costimulatory receptor. The paper reports the monotherapy dose-escalation portion (N = 52 patients) of the phase I ivuxolimab trial. In the dose-escalation cohort, 82.7% of patients were male, and the mean age was approximately 60 years, with a range of about 23 to 85. The purpose of peripheral TCRbeta sequencing was to test whether ivuxolimab changed TCR sequence diversity and led to clonal T-cell expansion. Prior anti-PD-1, anti-PD-L1 or anti-CTLA-4 therapy was permitted, and 40% of dose-escalation patients had received checkpoint inhibitors. Of the 52 patients in dose escalation, some 20 had hepatocellular carcinoma, some 15 had melanoma, 9 had renal cell carcinoma and 9 had head and neck cancer. Intravenous ivuxolimab was administered to patients every 2 weeks at six dose levels: 0.01, 0.1, 0.3, 1.5, 3 and 10 mg/kg. Three dose-escalation patients achieved partial responses, one with hepatocellular carcinoma and two with cutaneous melanoma.

Genomic DNA was extracted from sorted cells for sequencing of the TCRbeta CDR3 region. TCRbeta CDR3 regions were sequenced using the immunoSEQ Assay. TCRdb's version of the immuneACCESS table is confined to in-frame rearrangements and falls short of the full clone set. An unresolved V gene accounts for under half of the shortfall where checked; the remainder is of unknown origin. In all, the sample holds about 64,000 clones, and roughly 84% of those were seen once. Clones ranked in the top ten supply over 2.5% of the sample. Note on this clone: Its antigen remains undetermined. No qualities accompany the bases; no much larger clone lies one base away.

Beyond this particular receptor, the publication reports: In partial responders in the 0.1-3.0 mg/kg groups, normalized peripheral clonal expansion was found to be among the lowest, especially among CD8+ T cells. Which antigens the clonally expanded peripheral T cells were specific for was not determined. At doses of 0.1 to 3.0 mg/kg, clonal expansion of both CD4+ and CD8+ blood T cells was observed from baseline to week 6. Low levels of normalized T-cell clonal expansion were also seen in some patients who did not respond. After ivuxolimab, CD8+ T cells had more expanded clones than CD4+ T cells on average.

Patients with autoimmune disease history or receiving systemic immunosuppression were excluded from the trial. Peripheral blood for TCR sequencing was drawn from every dose cohort at baseline, at cycle 4 day 1 and at cycle 7 day 1. The samples were drawn from a first-in-human, open-label, multicenter phase I dose-escalation trial of ivuxolimab. Adults with locally advanced or metastatic melanoma, renal cell carcinoma, hepatocellular carcinoma or head and neck squamous cell carcinoma were enrolled in the trial. CD4+ and CD8+ T cells were sorted separately from peripheral blood before TCR sequencing. Specimen: CD4+ or CD8+ T cells sorted from blood, collected in a trial of the OX40 agonist ivuxolimab. The clonotype was recovered from an adult with an advanced solid tumor such as melanoma, head and neck, liver or kidney cancer.

The CDR3: CSVVRAGAGGYEQYF. The bases are TGCAGCGTTGTGCGGGCAGGAGCGGGGGGGTACGAGCAGTACTTC. Here the chain combines TRBV29-1 and TRBJ2-7; the junction holds 10 bases that match TRBD2. Trimming takes 4 bases off V and 4 bases off J; junction bases not matched to a gene: 10. The germline V gene specifies SQVTM as CDR1 and ANQGSEA as CDR2. The CDR3 starts with the cysteine, ends with the phenylalanine, and has 15 residues. The kept DNA is CDR3 alone, 45 bases in frame from the first base.